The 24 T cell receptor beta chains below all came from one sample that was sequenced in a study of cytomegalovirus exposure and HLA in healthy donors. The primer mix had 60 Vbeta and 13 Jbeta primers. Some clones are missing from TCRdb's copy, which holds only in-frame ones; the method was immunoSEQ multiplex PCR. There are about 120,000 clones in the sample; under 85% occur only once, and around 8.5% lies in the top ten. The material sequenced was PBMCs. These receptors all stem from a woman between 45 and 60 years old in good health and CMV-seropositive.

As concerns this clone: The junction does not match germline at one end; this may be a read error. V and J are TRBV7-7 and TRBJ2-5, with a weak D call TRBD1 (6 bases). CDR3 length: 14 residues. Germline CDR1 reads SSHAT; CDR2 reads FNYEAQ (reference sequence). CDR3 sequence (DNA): TGTGCTAGCAGCCCGGGACAAGTCCAAGAGACCCAGTACTTC. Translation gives CASSPGQVQETQYF.

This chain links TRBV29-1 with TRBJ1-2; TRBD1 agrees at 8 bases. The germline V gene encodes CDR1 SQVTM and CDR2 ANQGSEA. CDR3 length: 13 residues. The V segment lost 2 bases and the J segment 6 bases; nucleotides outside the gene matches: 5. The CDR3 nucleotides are TGCAGCGTTGAACGTGGACAGGGTAATGGCTACACCTTC. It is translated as CSVERGQGNGYTF. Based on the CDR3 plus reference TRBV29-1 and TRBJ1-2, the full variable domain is SAVISQKPSRDICQRGTSLTIQCQVDSQVTMMFWYRQQPGQSLTLIATANQGSEATYESGFVIDKFPISRPNLTFSTLTVSNMSPEDSSIYLCSVERGQGNGYTFGSGTRLTVV.

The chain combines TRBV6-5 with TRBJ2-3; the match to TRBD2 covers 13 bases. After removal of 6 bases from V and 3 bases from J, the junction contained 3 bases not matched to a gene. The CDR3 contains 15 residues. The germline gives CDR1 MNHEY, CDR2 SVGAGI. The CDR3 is CASRLGLAGTDTQYF. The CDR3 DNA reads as TGTGCCAGCAGACTGGGACTAGCGGGGACAGATACGCAGTATTTT.

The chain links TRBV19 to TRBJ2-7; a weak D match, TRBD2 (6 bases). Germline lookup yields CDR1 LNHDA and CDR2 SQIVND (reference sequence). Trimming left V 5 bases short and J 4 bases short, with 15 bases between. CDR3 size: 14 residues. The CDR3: CASSPSGEVYEQYF. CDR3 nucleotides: TGTGCCAGTAGTCCCTCGGGGGAGGTATACGAGCAGTACTTC.

Here the CDR3 DNA reads TGTGCCAGCAGCTCTAATCTTATCTCTGGAAACACCATATATTTT. This sequence encodes CASSSNLISGNTIYF. V and J are TRBV13 and TRBJ1-3; D remains ambiguous. V lost 4 bases, J lost 0 bases, and 10 bases lay in between. The CDR3 is 15 residues long. Germline CDR1 is PRHDT and CDR2 is FYEKMQ (reference sequence).

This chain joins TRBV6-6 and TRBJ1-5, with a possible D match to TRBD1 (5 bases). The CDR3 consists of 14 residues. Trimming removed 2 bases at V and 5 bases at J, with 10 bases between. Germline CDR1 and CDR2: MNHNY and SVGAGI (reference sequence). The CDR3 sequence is CASSYTPGYQPQHF. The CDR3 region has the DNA TGTGCCAGCAGTTACACCCCAGGGTATCAGCCCCAGCATTTT.

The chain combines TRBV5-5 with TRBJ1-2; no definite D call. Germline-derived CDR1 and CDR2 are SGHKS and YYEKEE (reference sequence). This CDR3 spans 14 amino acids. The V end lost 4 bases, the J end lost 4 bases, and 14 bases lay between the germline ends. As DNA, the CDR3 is TGTGCCAGCAGCCCGACTAATTTGGGCTATGGCTACACCTTC. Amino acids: CASSPTNLGYGYTF.

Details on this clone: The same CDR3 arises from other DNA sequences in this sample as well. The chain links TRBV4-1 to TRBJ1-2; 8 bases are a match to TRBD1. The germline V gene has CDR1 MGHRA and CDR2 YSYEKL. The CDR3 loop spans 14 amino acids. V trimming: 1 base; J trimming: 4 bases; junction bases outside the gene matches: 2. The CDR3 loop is CASSQGDRTYGYTF. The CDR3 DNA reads TGCGCCAGCAGCCAAGGGGACAGGACCTATGGCTACACCTTC.

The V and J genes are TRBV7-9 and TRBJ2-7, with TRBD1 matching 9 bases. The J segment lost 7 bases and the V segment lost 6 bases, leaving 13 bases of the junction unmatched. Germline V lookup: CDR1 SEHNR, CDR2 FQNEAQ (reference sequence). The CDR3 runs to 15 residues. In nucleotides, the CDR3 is TGTGCCAGCAGTTACGGACAGGGGCGGTCGAAAGAGCAGTACTTC. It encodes CASSYGQGRSKEQYF. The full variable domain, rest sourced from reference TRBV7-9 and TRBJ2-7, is DTGVSQNPRHKITKRGQNVTFRCDPISEHNRLYWYRQTLGQGPEFLTYFQNEAQLEKSRLLSDRFSAERPKGSFSTLEIQRTEQGDSAMYLCASSYGQGRSKEQYFGPGTRLTVT.

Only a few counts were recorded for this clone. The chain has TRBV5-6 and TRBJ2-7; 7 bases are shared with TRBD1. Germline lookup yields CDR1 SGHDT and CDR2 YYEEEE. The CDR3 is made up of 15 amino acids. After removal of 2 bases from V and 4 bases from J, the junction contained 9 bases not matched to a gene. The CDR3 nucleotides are TGTGCCAGCAGCTTCGGGACAGCAATTACTTACGAGCAGTACTTC. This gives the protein CASSFGTAITYEQYF. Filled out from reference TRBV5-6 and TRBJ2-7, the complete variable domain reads DAGVTQSPTHLIKTRGQQVTLRCSPKSGHDTVSWYQQALGQGPQFIFQYYEEEERQRGNFPDRFSGHQFPNYSSELNVNALLLGDSALYLCASSFGTAITYEQYFGPGTRLTVT.

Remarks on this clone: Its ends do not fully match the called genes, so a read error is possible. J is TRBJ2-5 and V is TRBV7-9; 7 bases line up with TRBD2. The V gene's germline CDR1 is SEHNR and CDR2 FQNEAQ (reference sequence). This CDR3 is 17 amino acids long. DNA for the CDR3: TGTTCCAGCAGCTTAGGGTTGGGAGGGGCTTCGCAAGAGACCCAGTACTTC. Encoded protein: CSSSLGLGGASQETQYF.

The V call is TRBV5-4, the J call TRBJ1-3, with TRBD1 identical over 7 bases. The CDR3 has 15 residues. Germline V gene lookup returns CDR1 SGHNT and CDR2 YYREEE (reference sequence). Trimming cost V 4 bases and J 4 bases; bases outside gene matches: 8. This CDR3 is CASSPTGVMGNTIYF. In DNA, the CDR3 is TGTGCCAGCAGCCCTACAGGGGTCATGGGAAACACCATATATTTT.

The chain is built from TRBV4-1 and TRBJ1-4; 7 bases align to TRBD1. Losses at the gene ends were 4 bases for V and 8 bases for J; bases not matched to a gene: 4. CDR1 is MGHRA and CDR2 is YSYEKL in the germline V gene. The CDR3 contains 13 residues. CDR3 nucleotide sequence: TGCGCCAGCAGCCGGACAGGCGGAGAAAAACTGTTTTTT. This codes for CASSRTGGEKLFF.

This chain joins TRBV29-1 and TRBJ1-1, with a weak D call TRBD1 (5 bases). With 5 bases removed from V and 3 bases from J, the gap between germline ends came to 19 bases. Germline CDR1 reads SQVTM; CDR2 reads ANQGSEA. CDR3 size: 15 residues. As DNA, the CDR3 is TGCAGCGTTCGGGGGGTAAAGGAGGGGTACACTGAAGCTTTCTTT. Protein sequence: CSVRGVKEGYTEAFF.

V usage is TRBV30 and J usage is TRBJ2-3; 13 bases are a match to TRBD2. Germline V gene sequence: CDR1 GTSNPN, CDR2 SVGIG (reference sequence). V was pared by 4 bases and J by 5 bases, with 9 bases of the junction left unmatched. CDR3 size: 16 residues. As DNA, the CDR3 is TGTGCCTGGACGCCTGGACTAGCGGGAGCTTTAGATACGCAGTATTTT. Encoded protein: CAWTPGLAGALDTQYF.

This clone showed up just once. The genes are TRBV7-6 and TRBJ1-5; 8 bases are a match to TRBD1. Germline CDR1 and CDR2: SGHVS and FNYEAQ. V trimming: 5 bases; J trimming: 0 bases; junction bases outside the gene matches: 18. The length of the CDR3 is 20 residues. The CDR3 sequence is CASSPRRATGDLYSNQPQHF. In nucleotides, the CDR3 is TGTGCCAGCAGCCCCCGTCGTGCGACAGGGGATCTTTATAGCAATCAGCCCCAGCATTTT.

CDR3 region: CASSFTGTSGKAQYF. Written as DNA, the CDR3 is TGTGCCAGCAGCTTTACCGGGACTAGCGGGAAGGCGCAGTACTTC. This chain uses TRBV5-4 with TRBJ2-7; 13 bases align to TRBD2. The CDR3 runs to 15 residues. Germline assignment: CDR1 SGHNT and CDR2 YYREEE (reference sequence). The V segment lost 2 bases and the J segment 9 bases; nucleotides outside the gene matches: 8.

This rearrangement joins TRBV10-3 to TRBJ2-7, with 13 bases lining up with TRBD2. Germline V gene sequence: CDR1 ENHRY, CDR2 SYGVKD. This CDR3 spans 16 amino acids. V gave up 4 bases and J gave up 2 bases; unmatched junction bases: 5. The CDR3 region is CAISGGLAGAAYEQYF. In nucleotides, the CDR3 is TGTGCCATCAGTGGCGGACTAGCGGGGGCAGCCTACGAGCAGTACTTC.

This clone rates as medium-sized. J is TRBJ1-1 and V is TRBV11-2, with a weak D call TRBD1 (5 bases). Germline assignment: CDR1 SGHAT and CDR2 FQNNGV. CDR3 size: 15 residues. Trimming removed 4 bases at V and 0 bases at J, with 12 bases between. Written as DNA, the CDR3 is TGTGCCAGCAGCTCCGTGGGGCGGATGAACACTGAAGCTTTCTTT. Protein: CASSSVGRMNTEAFF.

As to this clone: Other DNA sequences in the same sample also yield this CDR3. As DNA, the CDR3 is TGTGCCAGCAGCCAGGGACTAGCCGGGAGGGATACGCAGTATTTT. This translates into CASSQGLAGRDTQYF. V and J are TRBV14 and TRBJ2-3; 9 nucleotides match TRBD2. With 3 bases clipped from V and 6 bases from J, the junction kept 7 bases outside the gene matches. From germline, CDR1 is SGHDN and CDR2 FVKESK. The CDR3 extends over 15 amino acids. Variable domain in full (rest from reference TRBV14 and TRBJ2-3): EAGVTQFPSHSVIEKGQTVTLRCDPISGHDNLYWYRRVMGKEIKFLLHFVKESKQDESGMPNNRFLAERTGGTYSTLKVQPAELEDSGVYFCASSQGLAGRDTQYFGPGTRLTVL.

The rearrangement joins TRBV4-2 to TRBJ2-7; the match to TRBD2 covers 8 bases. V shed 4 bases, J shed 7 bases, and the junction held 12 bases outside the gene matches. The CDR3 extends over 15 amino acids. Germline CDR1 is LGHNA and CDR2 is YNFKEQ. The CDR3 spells CASSPRLAGSGEQYF. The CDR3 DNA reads TGTGCCAGCAGCCCACGATTAGCGGGATCTGGTGAGCAGTACTTC.

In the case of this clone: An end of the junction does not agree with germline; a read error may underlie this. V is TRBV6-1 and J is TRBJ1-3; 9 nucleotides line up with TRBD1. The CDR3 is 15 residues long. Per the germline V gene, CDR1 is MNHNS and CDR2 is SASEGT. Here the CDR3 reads CASSEATGTGMKKGF. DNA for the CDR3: TGTGCCAGCAGTGAAGCGACTGGGACAGGGATGAAGAAGGGTTTT.

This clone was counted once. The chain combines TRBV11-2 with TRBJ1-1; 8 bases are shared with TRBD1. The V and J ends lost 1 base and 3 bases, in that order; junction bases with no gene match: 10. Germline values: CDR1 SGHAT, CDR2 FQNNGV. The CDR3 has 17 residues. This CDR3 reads CASSLGRGRSRDTEAFF. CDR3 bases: TGTGCCAGCAGCTTAGGCAGGGGGCGAAGTCGGGACACTGAAGCTTTCTTT.

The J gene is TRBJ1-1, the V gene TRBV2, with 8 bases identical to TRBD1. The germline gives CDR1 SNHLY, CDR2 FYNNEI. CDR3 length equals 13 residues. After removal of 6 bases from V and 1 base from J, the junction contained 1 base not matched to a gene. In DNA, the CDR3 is TGTGCCAGCAGGGGACAGGCGAACACTGAAGCTTTCTTT. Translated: CASRGQANTEAFF.